The next 28 T cell receptor beta chains were all read from a single sample in a study of T cell repertoires in cytomegalovirus infection. TCRdb fed the reads into MiXCR, producing one record per CDR3 protein. The top ten hold around a sixth of the sample, which has roughly 150,000 distinct CDR3 sequences, roughly 15% seen once. The sample taken for sequencing was CD8+ T cells from PBMCs. These receptors originate from a human donor in good health (CMV status not recorded). Some clones in this sample may be carry-over from other donors' samples.

This clonotype has a handful of counts. The chain is built from TRBV4-1 and TRBJ2-3; TRBD2 matches 11 bases. J gave up 7 bases and V 0 bases, and 9 bases lay outside the gene matches. Germline CDR1 reads MGHRA; CDR2 reads YSYEKL. The CDR3 is 17 amino acids. In DNA, the CDR3 is TGCGCCAGCAGCCAAGATCTAGGGGCTAGCGGGAGGTATACGCAGTATTTT. Translation gives CASSQDLGASGRYTQYF.

This clonotype was picked up many times. This rearrangement joins TRBV7-8 to TRBJ2-1; the D gene is possibly TRBD2 (8 bases). V shed 1 base and J shed 6 bases, with 13 bases lying between them. The CDR3 loop spans 15 amino acids. Germline CDR1 SGHVS, CDR2 FQNEAQ. The DNA for the CDR3 is TGTGCCAGCAGCTTAGTCGGGAGGGGGCCCAATGAGCAGTTCTTC. This gives the protein CASSLVGRGPNEQFF.

The J gene is TRBJ2-1, the V gene TRBV20-1; possibly TRBD2 for D (6 bases). From germline, CDR1 is DFQATT and CDR2 SNEGSKA (reference sequence). The V gene lost 4 bases and the J gene lost 0 bases, with 13 bases spanning the gap. This CDR3 has 15 amino acids. CDR3 sequence reads: CSANDGRSSYNEQFF. In DNA, the CDR3 is TGCAGTGCTAACGATGGGAGGAGCTCCTACAATGAGCAGTTCTTC.

The V and J genes are TRBV4-3 and TRBJ2-7; 14 nucleotides line up with TRBD2. Germline CDR1 and CDR2: LGHNA and YSLEER. V lost 3 bases to trimming and J lost 2 bases; unmatched junction nucleotides: 0. The CDR3 sequence is 15 residues long. The chain's CDR3 is CASSQGLAGAYEQYF. In nucleotides, the CDR3 is TGCGCCAGCAGCCAGGGACTAGCGGGGGCCTACGAGCAGTACTTC.

This clonotype was seen more than once but under ten times. The chain carries TRBV6-1 and TRBJ2-5; D perhaps matches TRBD1 (6 bases). This CDR3 spans 16 amino acids. Per germline, CDR1 MNHNS and CDR2 SASEGT. Trimming took 3 bases from V and 5 from J, leaving 19 bases between them. DNA of the CDR3: TGTGCCAGCAGTGAGGTTGTATCAGGGGCGCGGGAGACCCAGTACTTC. Translated: CASSEVVSGARETQYF.

The chain carries TRBV4-3 and TRBJ2-3, with 11 bases fitting TRBD2. V lost 0 bases and J lost 6; bases outside the gene matches: 5. The CDR3 consists of 16 residues. The germline V gene has CDR1 LGHNA and CDR2 YSLEER. In nucleotides, the CDR3 is TGCGCCAGCAGCCAAGATAGCGGGGGGGCATGGGATACGCAGTATTTT. This codes for CASSQDSGGAWDTQYF.

The V call is TRBV5-1, the J call TRBJ2-1, with 9 bases aligning to TRBD1. Losses at the gene ends were 0 bases for V and 6 bases for J; bases not matched to a gene: 1. CDR3 length: 14 amino acids. Germline CDR1 and CDR2: SGHRS and YFSETQ. The CDR3 is CASSLGTGVNEQFF. The CDR3 DNA follows: TGCGCCAGCAGCTTGGGGACAGGGGTCAATGAGCAGTTCTTC.

This clonotype turned up a few times. V and J are TRBV6-6 and TRBJ2-7; D may be TRBD2 (6 bases). V was shortened by 0 bases and J by 2 bases, with 8 bases between the two germline ends. The CDR3 has 14 amino acids. Germline assignment: CDR1 MNHNY and CDR2 SVGAGI (reference sequence). The CDR3 DNA sequence: TGTGCCAGCAGTTACTCGGAGGGACCCTACGAGCAGTACTTC. Residues: CASSYSEGPYEQYF.

At least ten counts were recorded for this clonotype. The chain employs TRBV20-1 and TRBJ1-3; TRBD1 aligns across 8 bases. With 6 bases clipped from V and 4 bases from J, the junction kept 8 bases outside the gene matches. Germline CDR1 DFQATT, CDR2 SNEGSKA (reference sequence). This CDR3 comprises 14 residues. The chain's CDR3 is CSAPGQGEGNTIYF. The CDR3 DNA follows: TGCAGTGCCCCAGGACAGGGAGAAGGAAACACCATATATTTT.

This chain joins TRBV5-5 and TRBJ1-5, with TRBD1 as a possible D gene (5 bases). The germline V gene encodes CDR1 SGHKS and CDR2 YYEKEE (reference sequence). The CDR3 spans 14 residues. Between the trimmed V and J ends, which lost 0 bases and 7 bases, there was a span of 11 bases. CDR3 in amino acids: CASSLERGGQPQHF. The CDR3 nucleotides read TGTGCCAGCAGCTTGGAAAGGGGAGGACAGCCCCAGCATTTT.

This clonotype was counted at least ten times. V gene TRBV7-2 combines with J gene TRBJ2-7; 7 nucleotides align to TRBD1. Unmatched junction bases numbered 11, after V lost 4 bases and J lost 8 bases. The CDR3 has 14 residues. CDR1 is SGHTA, CDR2 FQGNSA, per germline. CDR3 protein: CASSYDRATTQQYF. In nucleotides, the CDR3 is TGTGCCAGCAGCTACGACAGGGCAACTACGCAGCAGTACTTC.

V usage is TRBV7-8 and J usage is TRBJ2-7; either TRBD1 or TRBD2 may fit D (5 bases each). Germline CDR1 is SGHVS and CDR2 is FQNEAQ. Between the trimmed V and J ends, which lost 5 bases and 2 bases, there was a span of 16 bases. This CDR3 spans 15 amino acids. In nucleotides, the CDR3 is TGTGCCAGCAGCCCTTGGGACGGTTCTACCTACGAGCAGTACTTC. This encodes CASSPWDGSTYEQYF.

This clonotype was observed a few times. The J gene is TRBJ1-5, the V gene TRBV19; the D gene is possibly TRBD1 (5 bases). V lost 3 bases and J lost 0, with 9 bases in between. The CDR3 totals 15 residues. Germline V gene sequence: CDR1 LNHDA, CDR2 SQIVND (reference sequence). In DNA form, the CDR3 reads TGTGCCAGTAGTATCTGGGGCGATAGCAATCAGCCCCAGCATTTT. This encodes CASSIWGDSNQPQHF. Combining the CDR3 with reference TRBV19 and TRBJ1-5 gives the whole variable domain DGGITQSPKYLFRKEGQNVTLSCEQNLNHDAMYWYRQDPGQGLRLIYYSQIVNDFQKGDIAEGYSVSREKKESFPLTVTSAQKNPTAFYLCASSIWGDSNQPQHFGDGTRLSIL.

A few counts support this clonotype. The rearrangement links TRBV7-2 to TRBJ2-3; either TRBD1 or TRBD2 may supply D (5 bases each). V lost 1 base and J lost 6, with 26 bases in between. The CDR3 consists of 19 residues. Germline V gene sequence: CDR1 SGHTA, CDR2 FQGNSA. As DNA, the CDR3 is TGTGCCAGCAGCTTAGGGTGGGGACCAGAACCAGGTCGCCGGGATACGCAGTATTTT. It is translated as CASSLGWGPEPGRRDTQYF.

The table lists this clonotype with many counts. This chain joins TRBV4-2 and TRBJ2-2; TRBD1 agrees at 8 bases. Germline CDR1 reads LGHNA; CDR2 reads YNFKEQ. J lost 1 base, V lost 3 bases, and 1 base had no gene match. The CDR3 totals 15 residues. CDR3 sequence: CASSQGTGNTGELFF. CDR3 sequence (DNA): TGTGCCAGCAGCCAGGGGACAGGGAACACCGGGGAGCTGTTTTTT.

This clonotype was seen ten or more times. CDR3 loop: CASSRPGRTHEQYF. The CDR3 coding sequence is TGTGCCAGCAGCCGACCGGGACGGACTCACGAGCAGTACTTC. The V gene is TRBV7-2, the J gene TRBJ2-7, with D perhaps TRBD1 or TRBD2 (5 bases each). Trimming left V 5 bases short and J 5 bases short, with 16 bases between. This CDR3 has 14 amino acids. The germline V gene has CDR1 SGHTA and CDR2 FQGNSA.

The rearrangement links TRBV6-2 or TRBV6-3 to TRBJ2-3; TRBD2 agrees at 7 bases. The CDR3 sequence is 14 residues long. Germline-derived CDR1 and CDR2 are MNHEY and SVGEGT. Losses at the gene ends were 2 bases for V and 4 bases for J; bases not matched to a gene: 3. CDR3 region: CASSYRAGSDTQYF. The CDR3 coding sequence is TGTGCCAGCAGTTACAGAGCGGGGTCAGATACGCAGTATTTT.

The chain employs TRBV27 and TRBJ2-1; D gene ambiguous. Germline CDR1 and CDR2: MNHEY and SMNVEV (reference sequence). The CDR3 has 11 amino acids. V lost 6 bases to trimming and J lost 9 bases, with 9 bases between them. The CDR3 spells CASRQVGEQFF. For the CDR3, the DNA is TGTGCCAGCAGACAAGTAGGTGAGCAGTTCTTC.

The chain has TRBV27 and TRBJ2-7, with D perhaps given as TRBD1 or TRBD2 (7 bases each). V was cut by 0 bases and J by 4 bases, with 16 bases left in between. Germline CDR1 MNHEY, CDR2 SMNVEV (reference sequence). The CDR3 has 16 residues. DNA of the CDR3: TGTGCCAGCAGTTTATCGGGGGAGGGGGCTTCATACGAGCAGTACTTC. Amino acid sequence: CASSLSGEGASYEQYF.

In this sample, this clonotype turned up a few times. The rearrangement uses TRBV20-1 and TRBJ2-3, with 9 bases identical to TRBD2. J lost 2 bases, V lost 5 bases, and 8 bases had no gene match. Germline assignment: CDR1 DFQATT and CDR2 SNEGSKA (reference sequence). The CDR3 is 15 residues long. CDR3 nucleotide sequence: TGCAGTGCTGACGGACTAGCGAAGTTCACAGATACGCAGTATTTT. It encodes CSADGLAKFTDTQYF.

The chain recombines TRBV18 with TRBJ2-1, with unresolved D. V was pared by 3 bases and J by 9 bases, with 9 bases between. The CDR3 covers 12 residues. Germline assignment: CDR1 KGHSH and CDR2 LQKENI. CDR3 bases: TGTGCCAGCTCACCGGGAAACGCTGAGCAGTTCTTC. Translation: CASSPGNAEQFF. The full variable domain, in which reference TRBV18 and TRBJ2-1 provide the parts outside the CDR3, is NAGVMQNPRHLVRRRGQEARLRCSPMKGHSHVYWYRQLPEEGLKFMVYLQKENIIDESGMPKERFSAEFPKEGPSILRIQQVVRGDSAAYFCASSPGNAEQFFGPGTRLTVL.

Only a few counts were recorded for this clonotype. V usage is TRBV6-2 or TRBV6-3 and J usage is TRBJ2-7, with a weak D call TRBD1 (5 bases). The CDR3 is 13 amino acids. The germline gives CDR1 MNHEY, CDR2 SVGEGT. Deletions cut 10 bases from V and 0 bases from J, with 13 bases between. The CDR3 region is CATRTLSSYEQYF. The CDR3 DNA reads TGTGCCACCCGGACATTGAGCTCCTACGAGCAGTACTTC.

This clonotype was picked up a small number of times. V is TRBV7-9 and J is TRBJ2-3, with D perhaps matching TRBD2 (6 bases). Per germline, CDR1 SEHNR and CDR2 FQNEAQ (reference sequence). The CDR3 is 13 amino acids. Between the trimmed V and J ends, which lost 8 bases and 3 bases, there was a span of 12 bases. The CDR3 loop reads CASSAGWTDTQYF. The CDR3 coding sequence is TGTGCCAGCTCGGCGGGGTGGACAGATACGCAGTATTTT.

V usage is TRBV14 and J usage is TRBJ2-1; 8 nucleotides match TRBD1. The J segment lost 9 bases and the V segment lost 0 bases, leaving 13 bases of the junction unmatched. The CDR3 contains 17 residues. Germline lookup yields CDR1 SGHDN and CDR2 FVKESK. The CDR3 here is CASSQDQVGRGRFEQFF. CDR3 coding DNA: TGTGCCAGCAGCCAAGATCAGGTGGGCAGGGGGCGGTTTGAGCAGTTCTTC.

This clonotype was seen only a few times. The chain recombines TRBV27 with TRBJ2-1; 10 bases agree with TRBD2. Trimming at V came to 4 bases and at J to 6 bases, leaving 15 bases not matched to a gene. CDR3 length equals 18 residues. Germline V gene lookup returns CDR1 MNHEY and CDR2 SMNVEV (reference sequence). CDR3 nucleotide sequence: TGTGCCAGCAGTTCTAAGTCGAACACAGAGCGGGGGGGCAATGAGCAGTTCTTC. Translation: CASSSKSNTERGGNEQFF.

The genes are TRBV11-2 and TRBJ1-4; D call uncertain. Trimming took 0 bases from V and 1 from J, leaving 6 bases between them. The CDR3 is 15 amino acids. Germline assignment: CDR1 SGHAT and CDR2 FQNNGV. Here the CDR3 reads CASSLEFRTNEKLFF. The CDR3 bases are TGTGCCAGCAGCTTAGAGTTCCGAACTAATGAAAAACTGTTTTTT.

The chain has TRBV28 and TRBJ2-7; 12 nucleotides match TRBD2. The V and J ends lost 6 bases and 4 bases, in that order; junction bases with no gene match: 7. CDR3 length equals 15 residues. Germline loops: CDR1 MDHEN, CDR2 SYDVKM. The CDR3 reads CASSLGTSGRYEQYF. CDR3 nucleotides: TGTGCCAGCAGCCTTGGGACTAGCGGGCGATACGAGCAGTACTTC.

This clonotype has a handful of counts. The V and J genes are TRBV19 and TRBJ2-7; 8 bases match TRBD2. J was trimmed by 0 bases and V by 6 bases; bases with no gene match: 4. Germline V gives CDR1 LNHDA, CDR2 SQIVND (reference sequence). This CDR3 comprises 14 residues. The CDR3 DNA sequence: TGTGCCAGTAGAGTTGCGGGAGGCTCCTACGAGCAGTACTTC. Residues: CASRVAGGSYEQYF.